A single sample is the source of the 15 T cell receptor beta chains below, sequenced in a study of technical replicates of blood from a few donors. Sequenced by immunoSEQ multiplex PCR; TCRdb stores in-frame clones only, minus some. Of 75,000 to 95,000 clones in the sample, about 93% are singletons; the top ten hold approximately 0.27%. The sequenced sample consisted of T cells isolated from PBMCs. These receptors were taken from a human donor in good health.

The chain links TRBV19 to TRBJ2-7; weak D call: TRBD2 (5 bases). Germline values: CDR1 LNHDA, CDR2 SQIVND (reference sequence). Trimming cost V 4 bases and J 2 bases, with 15 bases left between them. The CDR3 loop spans 15 amino acids. The chain's CDR3 is CASSREPGRPYEQYF. The CDR3 nucleotides read TGTGCCAGTAGTAGGGAGCCTGGTAGGCCCTACGAGCAGTACTTC.

This chain joins TRBV9 and TRBJ1-1; TRBD1 might be the D (6 bases). This CDR3 has 12 amino acids. Germline V gene lookup returns CDR1 SGDLS and CDR2 YYNGEE. V lost 0 bases, J lost 7 bases, and 7 bases lay in between. CDR3 residues: CASSVEGGEAFF. The CDR3 coding sequence is TGTGCCAGCAGCGTAGAAGGGGGTGAAGCTTTCTTT.

The chain links TRBV11-2 to TRBJ2-1; the match to TRBD2 covers 7 bases. The CDR3 has 17 amino acids. Germline V gene lookup returns CDR1 SGHAT and CDR2 FQNNGV. V shed 1 base, J shed 7 bases, and the junction held 13 bases outside the gene matches. The CDR3 loop reads CASSLGRGGRGRNEQFF. CDR3 in DNA: TGTGCCAGCAGCTTAGGGCGGGGCGGGAGAGGGCGGAATGAGCAGTTCTTC.

The chain links TRBV9 to TRBJ2-5, with a weak D call TRBD2 (5 bases). Trimming pared 1 base from V and 2 bases from J, leaving 12 bases between. The CDR3 is made up of 15 amino acids. From germline, CDR1 is SGDLS and CDR2 YYNGEE. The CDR3 spells CASSVLGLPQETQYF. For the CDR3, the DNA is TGTGCCAGCAGCGTACTTGGACTTCCTCAAGAGACCCAGTACTTC.

V is TRBV29-1 and J is TRBJ2-7; 9 bases align to TRBD1. V shed 7 bases and J 3 bases; nucleotides not matched to a gene: 4. This CDR3 spans 12 amino acids. The germline gives CDR1 SQVTM, CDR2 ANQGSEA. CDR3 region: CSAGQGNYEQYF. CDR3 bases: TGCAGCGCGGGACAGGGCAACTACGAGCAGTACTTC.

The V gene is TRBV7-8, the J gene TRBJ1-5, with D perhaps TRBD1 (5 bases). CDR3 size: 18 residues. V gave up 5 bases and J gave up 4 bases, with 24 bases separating them. Germline assignment: CDR1 SGHVS and CDR2 FQNEAQ. DNA of the CDR3: TGTGCCAGCAGCCCAGAAGGGAGGGGTCGGGCCTTTAATCAGCCCCAGCATTTT. It yields the protein CASSPEGRGRAFNQPQHF.

Worth noting for this clone: The same CDR3 arises from other DNA sequences in this sample as well. CDR3 amino acids: CASSPSGRGTDTQYF. CDR3 DNA sequence: TGTGCCAGCAGTCCAAGCGGGAGAGGCACAGATACGCAGTATTTT. The chain is built from TRBV28 and TRBJ2-3; 8 nucleotides align to TRBD2. The CDR3 is 15 residues long. CDR1 and CDR2 (germline): MDHEN, SYDVKM. V lost 5 bases to trimming and J lost 1 base; unmatched junction nucleotides: 5.

The chain has TRBV18 and TRBJ1-2; no reliable D call. Trimming left V 2 bases short and J 0 bases short, with 4 bases between. The CDR3 contains 13 residues. CDR1 and CDR2 from the germline V gene are KGHSH and LQKENI. CDR3 amino acids: CASSPEANYGYTF. CDR3 coding DNA: TGTGCCAGCTCACCAGAGGCTAACTATGGCTACACCTTC.

This chain connects TRBV19 to TRBJ1-2, with unresolved D. This CDR3 is built from 16 residues. Germline CDR1 reads LNHDA; CDR2 reads SQIVND (reference sequence). Between the trimmed V and J ends, which lost 6 bases and 1 base, there was a span of 18 bases. This chain's CDR3 is CASRNLGVHSNYGYTF. CDR3 nucleotide sequence: TGTGCCAGTAGGAATCTCGGGGTACATAGTAACTATGGCTACACCTTC.

The chain recombines TRBV11-2 with TRBJ2-3; D might be TRBD1 (5 bases). CDR1 and CDR2 (germline): SGHAT, FQNNGV. V lost 5 bases to trimming and J lost 4 bases, with 7 bases between them. The CDR3 is 12 amino acids. CDR3 loop: CASSRGPDTQYF. CDR3 sequence (DNA): TGTGCCAGCAGCAGGGGCCCAGATACGCAGTATTTT.

This clone was observed a handful of times. The J gene is TRBJ2-5, the V gene TRBV10-3; 8 bases align to TRBD1. This CDR3 is 14 amino acids long. V gave up 6 bases and J gave up 2 bases; unmatched junction bases: 5. CDR1 and CDR2 from the germline V gene are ENHRY and SYGVKD. CDR3 in amino acids: CAIRAQGVQETQYF. CDR3 nucleotide sequence: TGTGCCATCAGAGCACAGGGGGTTCAAGAGACCCAGTACTTC.

The V call is TRBV2, the J call TRBJ1-2, with TRBD1 as a possible D gene (5 bases). Trimming took 1 base from V and 4 from J, leaving 10 bases between them. Germline CDR1 reads SNHLY; CDR2 reads FYNNEI. This CDR3 spans 14 amino acids. The CDR3, as DNA: TGTGCCAGCAGTGAAGAGGGGCGCAGCTATGGCTACACCTTC. Its translation: CASSEEGRSYGYTF.

The V gene is TRBV2, the J gene TRBJ2-3, with 9 bases identical to TRBD2. J was trimmed by 1 base and V by 1 base; bases with no gene match: 0. The germline CDR1 and CDR2 sequences are SNHLY and FYNNEI. This CDR3 has 15 residues. The CDR3 DNA reads as TGTGCCAGCAGTGAAGGGACTAGCGGCACAGATACGCAGTATTTT. It is translated as CASSEGTSGTDTQYF.

CDR3 amino acids: CASSSFGGSSYEQYF. The CDR3 nucleotides read TGTGCCAGCAGTTCTTTCGGCGGGAGCTCCTACGAGCAGTACTTC. The V call is TRBV6-5, the J call TRBJ2-7; 7 bases agree with TRBD2. The V gene end was trimmed by 4 bases and the J gene end by 0 bases; junction bases not matched to a gene: 6. This CDR3 region has 15 residues. Germline CDR1 is MNHEY and CDR2 is SVGAGI.

V and J are TRBV14 and TRBJ2-2; 9 bases fit TRBD1. The J segment lost 5 bases and the V segment lost 0 bases, leaving 7 bases of the junction unmatched. The CDR3 runs to 17 residues. Germline loops: CDR1 SGHDN, CDR2 FVKESK. The CDR3 DNA sequence: TGTGCCAGCAGCCAAGACTTCCCGGGACAGGGTACCGGGGAGCTGTTTTTT. Encoded protein: CASSQDFPGQGTGELFF.